These 32 T cell receptor beta chains were all obtained from the same sample, sequenced in a study of blood T cell repertoires in COVID-19. Data came from immunoSEQ multiplex PCR; TCRdb stores just in-frame clones and leaves some out. The sample lists 150,000 to 200,000 clones; about 88% were seen once. Sequenced material: PBMCs or T cells enriched from blood (not recorded which). These receptors were collected from a human donor with acute COVID-19. The donor label of this sample is uncertain.

The chain links TRBV7-9 to TRBJ1-5; 10 bases map to TRBD1. CDR3 length: 15 residues. CDR1 and CDR2 from the germline V gene are SEHNR and FQNEAQ (reference sequence). J gave up 6 bases and V 5 bases, and 7 bases lay outside the gene matches. Here the CDR3 DNA reads TGTGCCAGCAGCCCCGGGACAGGGGCTGGTCAGCCCCAGCATTTT. Translated, it gives CASSPGTGAGQPQHF.

The rearrangement joins TRBV24-1 to TRBJ1-5; TRBD1 might be the D (5 bases). Germline CDR1 and CDR2: KGHDR and SFDVKD. This CDR3 region has 15 residues. The V gene lost 9 bases and the J gene lost 1 base, with 15 bases spanning the gap. CDR3 sequence (DNA): TGTGCCACCTCTCTGGGCAGGGCGAGCAATCAGCCCCAGCATTTT. It translates to CATSLGRASNQPQHF.

This chain joins TRBV6-6 and TRBJ1-1; D remains unclear. The CDR3 sequence is 10 residues long. Trimming left V 2 bases short and J 11 bases short, with 6 bases between. The germline gives CDR1 MNHNY, CDR2 SVGAGI (reference sequence). CDR3 region: CASSYEGAFF. The CDR3 DNA sequence: TGTGCCAGCAGTTACGAGGGCGCTTTCTTT.

Here the CDR3 DNA reads TGTGCCAGCAGCTTAGGTCGGACAGGGGAGTTGGACACTGAAGCTTTCTTT. Encoded protein: CASSLGRTGELDTEAFF. The chain carries TRBV7-9 and TRBJ1-1, with 9 bases that match TRBD1. V dropped 1 base and J dropped 3; count of bases not matched to a gene: 9. CDR1 is SEHNR, CDR2 FQNEAQ, per germline (reference sequence). The CDR3 has 17 amino acids.

The chain links TRBV9 to TRBJ1-3; no clear D. The CDR3 runs to 15 residues. Germline CDR1 and CDR2: SGDLS and YYNGEE. V was cut by 0 bases and J by 0 bases, with 7 bases left in between. CDR3 DNA: TGTGCCAGCAGCGTAGTAGGGAGCTCTGGAAACACCATATATTTT. This codes for CASSVVGSSGNTIYF.

The chain links TRBV10-1 to TRBJ1-1, with 10 positions matching TRBD1. The germline CDR1 and CDR2 sequences are WNHNN and SYGVQD (reference sequence). The V segment lost 6 bases and the J segment 8 bases; nucleotides outside the gene matches: 6. CDR3 length: 13 amino acids. CDR3 bases: TGCGCCAGCAGCCTGGGACAGGGGATGGAAGCTTTCTTT. Translation: CASSLGQGMEAFF.

The chain has TRBV5-6 and TRBJ2-1, with D perhaps TRBD1 (6 bases). Trimming shortened V by 6 bases and J by 2 bases, and 12 bases separated the two germline ends. The CDR3 runs to 14 residues. Looked up from germline, CDR1 is SGHDT and CDR2 is YYEEEE. This CDR3 is CASTGDLAYNEQFF. The CDR3 DNA reads TGTGCCAGCACAGGGGATCTCGCCTACAATGAGCAGTTCTTC.

V is TRBV2 and J is TRBJ2-7; 10 bases are a match to TRBD1. The ends lost 5 bases at V and 5 bases at J; junction bases unmatched: 6. This CDR3 is 14 amino acids long. CDR1 is SNHLY and CDR2 is FYNNEI in the germline V gene. This CDR3 is CASSPDRGLDEQYF. In DNA, the CDR3 is TGTGCCAGCAGTCCTGACAGGGGGCTCGACGAGCAGTACTTC.

The chain recombines TRBV14 with TRBJ1-1; possibly TRBD1 for D (5 bases). The CDR3 extends over 15 amino acids. Trimming shortened V by 3 bases and J by 1 base, and 12 bases separated the two germline ends. CDR1 is SGHDN, CDR2 FVKESK, per germline. The CDR3 spells CASSQQGLTNTEAFF. CDR3 in DNA: TGTGCCAGCAGCCAGCAGGGTTTAACGAACACTGAAGCTTTCTTT.

The chain combines TRBV4-2 with TRBJ1-2; D is uncertain. V was clipped by 7 bases and J by 2 bases, with 14 bases between them. CDR3 length: 14 residues. The germline V gene encodes CDR1 LGHNA and CDR2 YNFKEQ. DNA for the CDR3: TGTGCCAGCAAATTCTCCGACGGGAACTATGGCTACACCTTC. It encodes CASKFSDGNYGYTF.

The chain recombines TRBV30 with TRBJ1-5, with 7 bases identical to TRBD1. There are 13 residues in the CDR3. V lost 4 bases to trimming and J lost 5 bases; unmatched junction nucleotides: 5. The germline gives CDR1 GTSNPN, CDR2 SVGIG (reference sequence). CDR3 nucleotides: TGTGCCTGGAAGAGGCAGGGGGATCAGCCCCAGCATTTT. Its translation: CAWKRQGDQPQHF.

The chain's CDR3 is CASSPSAGGRNEQFF. In DNA form, the CDR3 reads TGTGCCAGCTCACCGTCGGCGGGGGGCCGAAATGAGCAGTTCTTC. The rearrangement uses TRBV18 and TRBJ2-1; TRBD2 aligns across 8 bases. The CDR3 runs to 15 residues. The ends lost 3 bases at V and 7 bases at J; junction bases unmatched: 8. From germline, CDR1 is KGHSH and CDR2 LQKENI.

The chain links TRBV6-5 to TRBJ2-1, with a weak D call TRBD1 (5 bases). The germline CDR1 and CDR2 sequences are MNHEY and SVGAGI. V was clipped by 11 bases and J by 5 bases, with 13 bases between them. This CDR3 has 12 amino acids. CDR3 DNA sequence: TGTGCCGCCTGGACAACAAACAATGAGCAGTTCTTC. The encoded protein is CAAWTTNNEQFF.

The count of this clone is one. No conserved phenylalanine or tryptophan ends this CDR3, so it is likely a read error. Because the CDR3's place on the DNA is in doubt, the DNA is left out and the CDR3 is given as listed by TCRdb. The V call is TRBV11-2, the J call TRBJ1-4; TRBD1 reflects the table's D call only, with no check against the DNA. Per the germline V gene, CDR1 is SGHAT and CDR2 is FQNNGV. The CDR3 is made up of 12 amino acids, end residues included. The CDR3: CASSAPPGHIFY.

This chain joins TRBV5-6 and TRBJ1-1, with 9 positions matching TRBD1. The CDR3 runs to 15 residues. With 4 bases clipped from V and 0 bases from J, the junction kept 4 bases outside the gene matches. CDR1 and CDR2 (germline): SGHDT, YYEEEE. CDR3 nucleotides: TGTGCCAGCAGCAGAGGGACAGGGCTGAACACTGAAGCTTTCTTT. Translated: CASSRGTGLNTEAFF.

The V call is TRBV11-1, the J call TRBJ2-3; 7 nucleotides agree with TRBD1. The CDR3 is 16 residues long. J lost 2 bases, V lost 4 bases, and 9 bases had no gene match. Germline V lookup: CDR1 SGHAT, CDR2 FQDESV (reference sequence). The CDR3 nucleotides read TGTGCCAGCAGCTCTGGGACAGATGTTTTCACAGATACGCAGTATTTT. Amino acid sequence: CASSSGTDVFTDTQYF.

The genes are TRBV10-3 and TRBJ1-6; 10 positions agree with TRBD1. The CDR3 has 15 residues. V lost 2 bases and J lost 5; bases outside the gene matches: 0. Germline CDR1 reads ENHRY; CDR2 reads SYGVKD. The CDR3 coding sequence is TGTGCCATCAGTGAGGGGACAGGGGATAATTCACCCCTCCACTTT. This translates into CAISEGTGDNSPLHF.

The chain carries TRBV5-1 and TRBJ1-2; 7 positions match TRBD1. Germline V CDR1 and CDR2: SGHRS, YFSETQ. The CDR3 spans 18 residues. V shed 4 bases and J 0 bases; nucleotides not matched to a gene: 15. The CDR3 sequence is CASSPGSPDRPANYGYTF. The DNA of the CDR3 is TGCGCCAGCAGCCCAGGGTCTCCGGACAGGCCAGCTAACTATGGCTACACCTTC.

This chain uses TRBV19 with TRBJ2-7; D is possibly TRBD2 (5 bases). With 6 bases removed from V and 6 bases from J, the gap between germline ends came to 15 bases. The CDR3 has 13 residues. Germline V gene lookup returns CDR1 LNHDA and CDR2 SQIVND (reference sequence). The CDR3 coding sequence is TGTGCCAGTAGAGTAACAGAGGGCGGCGAGCAGTACTTC. Protein product: CASRVTEGGEQYF. Supplemented by reference TRBV19 and TRBJ2-7, the full variable domain reads DGGITQSPKYLFRKEGQNVTLSCEQNLNHDAMYWYRQDPGQGLRLIYYSQIVNDFQKGDIAEGYSVSREKKESFPLTVTSAQKNPTAFYLCASRVTEGGEQYFGPGTRLTVT.

V gene TRBV6-1 combines with J gene TRBJ2-7, with D unresolved. CDR1 and CDR2 (germline): MNHNS, SASEGT. Trimming shortened V by 3 bases and J by 3 bases, and 9 bases separated the two germline ends. This CDR3 is built from 13 residues. CDR3 residues: CASSDRLSYEQYF. The DNA of the CDR3 is TGTGCCAGCAGTGACCGACTGAGCTACGAGCAGTACTTC.

The chain links TRBV6-2 or TRBV6-3 to TRBJ1-2; D not resolved. In germline, CDR1 is MNHEY, CDR2 SVGEGT. The V gene lost 6 bases and the J gene lost 4 bases, with 15 bases spanning the gap. This CDR3 comprises 14 residues. CDR3 DNA sequence: TGTGCCAGCAGCAAGGCCCTCGGGATCTATGGCTACACCTTC. It encodes CASSKALGIYGYTF.

This clone has a handful of counts. The chain carries TRBV2 and TRBJ2-2, with 8 nucleotides matching TRBD2. CDR1 is SNHLY, CDR2 FYNNEI, per germline. This CDR3 is 15 amino acids long. Germline trimming cut 7 bases from V and 3 bases from J; bases unmatched to any gene: 7. This chain's CDR3 is CASKGKRGYTGELFF. In nucleotides, the CDR3 is TGTGCCAGCAAGGGCAAGCGGGGGTACACCGGGGAGCTGTTTTTT.

The chain combines TRBV30 with TRBJ2-4; D may be TRBD2 (6 bases). Germline CDR1 reads GTSNPN; CDR2 reads SVGIG (reference sequence). The V and J ends lost 0 bases and 0 bases respectively, with 18 bases between them. This CDR3 is 18 amino acids long. CDR3 DNA sequence: TGTGCCTGGAGTGTACAGGCTGGCGGGATTCTAGCCAAAAACATTCAGTACTTC. Encoded protein: CAWSVQAGGILAKNIQYF.

This chain joins TRBV6-2 or TRBV6-3 and TRBJ2-5, with TRBD2 matching over 7 bases. CDR3 size: 15 residues. V lost 2 bases, J lost 4 bases, and 7 bases stayed unmatched. Germline-derived CDR1 and CDR2 are MNHEY and SVGEGT. CDR3: CASSYRGVGGETQYF. CDR3 sequence (DNA): TGTGCCAGCAGTTACCGGGGGGTTGGTGGAGAGACCCAGTACTTC.

This clone was found a few times. The chain has TRBV9 and TRBJ1-3; 10 nucleotides match TRBD1. Germline CDR1 reads SGDLS; CDR2 reads YYNGEE. Germline trimming cut 0 bases from V and 8 bases from J; bases unmatched to any gene: 11. This CDR3 comprises 17 residues. CDR3 DNA sequence: TGTGCCAGCAGCGTAGCCCCCCAGGACAGGGGGAGATACACCATATATTTT. It yields the protein CASSVAPQDRGRYTIYF.

This clone was picked up a small number of times. V and J are TRBV9 and TRBJ1-2, with a possible D match to TRBD1 (5 bases). The CDR3 sequence is 12 residues long. V lost 4 bases and J lost 3, with 7 bases in between. Germline assignment: CDR1 SGDLS and CDR2 YYNGEE. The CDR3 sequence is CASSPQDYGYTF. The CDR3 nucleotides read TGTGCCAGCAGCCCACAGGACTATGGCTACACCTTC. The full variable domain, with the rest looked up from reference TRBV9 and TRBJ1-2, is DSGVTQTPKHLITATGQRVTLRCSPRSGDLSVYWYQQSLDQGLQFLIQYYNGEERAKGNILERFSAQQFPDLHSELNLSSLELGDSALYFCASSPQDYGYTFGSGTRLTVV.

V usage is TRBV19 and J usage is TRBJ2-1; TRBD1 might be the D (6 bases). CDR3 size: 12 residues. The V end lost 6 bases, the J end lost 6 bases, and 9 bases lay between the germline ends. Germline V gives CDR1 LNHDA, CDR2 SQIVND (reference sequence). Here the CDR3 DNA reads TGTGCCAGTAGACAGGGTGGCAATGAGCAGTTCTTC. Encoded protein: CASRQGGNEQFF.

This chain links TRBV10-3 with TRBJ1-1; D uncertain. The CDR3 sequence is 13 residues long. Germline V gene lookup returns CDR1 ENHRY and CDR2 SYGVKD. With 7 bases removed from V and 6 bases from J, the gap between germline ends came to 15 bases. CDR3 DNA: TGTGCCATCAAAATTCAGGAGGGTGCTGAAGCTTTCTTT. It translates to CAIKIQEGAEAFF.

The chain joins TRBV6-5 to TRBJ1-2, with D possibly matching TRBD1 (5 bases). The germline V gene has CDR1 MNHEY and CDR2 SVGAGI. The CDR3 covers 14 residues. V shed 5 bases and J shed 2 bases, with 12 bases lying between them. The CDR3 sequence: CASSPGGSNYGYTF. CDR3 nucleotide sequence: TGTGCCAGCAGTCCCGGGGGGTCCAACTATGGCTACACCTTC.

The chain has TRBV6-2 or TRBV6-3 and TRBJ2-3; TRBD2 matches at 7 bases. Unmatched junction bases numbered 10, after V lost 4 bases and J lost 6 bases. The CDR3 consists of 15 residues. Germline V gene lookup returns CDR1 MNHEY and CDR2 SVGEGT. The CDR3: CASSFGGGPSDTQYF. The CDR3 DNA sequence: TGTGCCAGCAGTTTCGGCGGGGGACCCAGTGATACGCAGTATTTT.

This chain joins TRBV19 and TRBJ1-1, with a weak D call TRBD1 (6 bases). The germline V gene encodes CDR1 LNHDA and CDR2 SQIVND (reference sequence). Trimming left V 8 bases short and J 4 bases short, with 20 bases between. The CDR3 sequence is 15 residues long. CDR3 region: CASRPSNRVSTEAFF. The CDR3 nucleotides read TGTGCCAGTCGCCCGTCTAACAGGGTGAGCACTGAAGCTTTCTTT.

There are a few counts of this clone. This chain joins TRBV27 and TRBJ1-5, with D perhaps matching TRBD1 (5 bases). This CDR3 spans 15 amino acids. Germline V gene lookup returns CDR1 MNHEY and CDR2 SMNVEV (reference sequence). The V and J ends lost 5 bases and 0 bases respectively, with 11 bases between them. CDR3: CASSPQGNSNQPQHF. CDR3 nucleotide sequence: TGTGCCAGCAGTCCCCAGGGAAATAGCAATCAGCCCCAGCATTTT.